These 25 T cell receptor beta chains originate from one sample sequenced in a study of blood T cell repertoires in COVID-19. Assay: immunoSEQ multiplex PCR; the TCRdb copy retains only in-frame clones and omits some. The sample has about 170,000 clones; about 83% are singletons. The sequencing input was peripheral blood. These receptors were taken from a woman at least 80 years old with acute or convalescent COVID-19.

The chain carries TRBV28 and TRBJ1-1; D not certain. CDR1 is MDHEN, CDR2 SYDVKM, per germline. V was shortened by 8 bases and J by 6 bases, with 10 bases between the two germline ends. CDR3 length equals 11 residues. CDR3 DNA sequence: TGTGCCAGCGGAGCGAGGTCTGAAGCTTTCTTT. Protein: CASGARSEAFF.

This rearrangement joins TRBV7-9 to TRBJ2-7; D is possibly TRBD1 (6 bases). This CDR3 has 16 amino acids. The V and J ends lost 5 bases and 4 bases respectively, with 21 bases between them. Per the germline V gene, CDR1 is SEHNR and CDR2 is FQNEAQ (reference sequence). CDR3 sequence: CASSPTGSGGGYEQYF. CDR3 in DNA: TGTGCCAGCAGCCCGACAGGATCAGGTGGGGGTTACGAGCAGTACTTC.

The rearrangement links TRBV9 to TRBJ2-7; 9 bases map to TRBD1. Trimming took 3 bases from V and 2 from J; bases not matched to a gene: 6. CDR1 SGDLS and CDR2 YYNGEE come from the germline V gene. This CDR3 is 15 amino acids long. DNA for the CDR3: TGTGCCAGCAGCGATGGACAGGGGCTAACCTACGAGCAGTACTTC. This codes for CASSDGQGLTYEQYF. Variable domain in full (rest from reference TRBV9 and TRBJ2-7): DSGVTQTPKHLITATGQRVTLRCSPRSGDLSVYWYQQSLDQGLQFLIQYYNGEERAKGNILERFSAQQFPDLHSELNLSSLELGDSALYFCASSDGQGLTYEQYFGPGTRLTVT.

This rearrangement joins TRBV3-1 (or the pseudogene TRBV3-2) to TRBJ1-2, with TRBD1 matching 11 bases. The CDR3 has 15 amino acids. CDR1 is LGHDT, CDR2 YNNKEL, per germline (reference sequence). J gave up 7 bases and V 0 bases, and 4 bases lay outside the gene matches. The CDR3 protein is CASSQDWTGGRGYTF. Written as DNA, the CDR3 is TGTGCCAGCAGCCAAGACTGGACAGGGGGCCGTGGCTACACCTTC.

This clone was recorded only once. The rearrangement links TRBV7-9 to TRBJ2-7; maybe TRBD1 (5 bases). V lost 0 bases, J lost 2 bases, and 11 bases lay in between. The CDR3 runs to 15 residues. Germline CDR1 and CDR2: SEHNR and FQNEAQ (reference sequence). This CDR3 reads CASSLAFRGTYEQYF. In nucleotides, the CDR3 is TGTGCCAGCAGCTTAGCGTTTAGGGGTACCTACGAGCAGTACTTC. The full variable domain, rest sourced from reference TRBV7-9 and TRBJ2-7, is DTGVSQNPRHKITKRGQNVTFRCDPISEHNRLYWYRQTLGQGPEFLTYFQNEAQLEKSRLLSDRFSAERPKGSFSTLEIQRTEQGDSAMYLCASSLAFRGTYEQYFGPGTRLTVT.

V is TRBV6-6 and J is TRBJ1-5; TRBD1 matches 7 bases. The CDR3 extends over 14 amino acids. Germline V gives CDR1 MNHNY, CDR2 SVGAGI (reference sequence). V gave up 6 bases and J gave up 6 bases; unmatched junction bases: 8. The CDR3 loop reads CASRYTGDGQPQHF. The DNA for the CDR3 is TGTGCCAGCAGATATACAGGGGACGGTCAGCCCCAGCATTTT.

J is TRBJ2-3 and V is TRBV27, with 9 bases that match TRBD1. The CDR3 has 15 amino acids. V was clipped by 2 bases and J by 3 bases; unmatched bases: 3. The germline CDR1 and CDR2 sequences are MNHEY and SMNVEV (reference sequence). The CDR3 loop is CASSLNRGRTDTQYF. DNA of the CDR3: TGTGCCAGCAGTTTAAACAGGGGGCGTACAGATACGCAGTATTTT.

The chain couples TRBV10-1 to TRBJ2-1; 14 bases match TRBD2. The junction had 4 bases not matched to a gene; V was cut back by 6 bases and J by 6 bases. This CDR3 is built from 15 residues. The germline gives CDR1 WNHNN, CDR2 SYGVQD (reference sequence). CDR3 loop: CASSGLAGGSNEQFF. The CDR3 coding sequence is TGCGCCAGCAGCGGACTAGCGGGGGGTTCCAATGAGCAGTTCTTC.

V is TRBV30 and J is TRBJ2-5; D might be TRBD1 (5 bases). The V end lost 3 bases, the J end lost 5 bases, and 13 bases lay between the germline ends. Germline CDR1 and CDR2: GTSNPN and SVGIG (reference sequence). This CDR3 is built from 13 residues. This CDR3 is CAWRVQGRETQYF. CDR3 DNA sequence: TGTGCCTGGAGGGTCCAGGGAAGGGAGACCCAGTACTTC.

V and J are TRBV6-5 and TRBJ1-2, with 7 nucleotides matching TRBD1. With V trimmed by 5 bases and J by 8 bases, 11 bases remained unmatched. This CDR3 has 14 amino acids. Germline CDR1 reads MNHEY; CDR2 reads SVGAGI. The DNA of the CDR3 is TGTGCCAGCAGTAGTCCCGGACAGGACCGCGGCTACACCTTC. It encodes CASSSPGQDRGYTF.

The rearrangement uses TRBV7-2 and TRBJ2-5, with TRBD1 matching 7 bases. The germline gives CDR1 SGHTA, CDR2 FQGNSA. There are 14 residues in the CDR3. The J segment lost 4 bases and the V segment lost 4 bases, leaving 6 bases of the junction unmatched. The DNA for the CDR3 is TGTGCCAGCAGCTCTACAGGGGCCGGAGAGACCCAGTACTTC. It yields the protein CASSSTGAGETQYF.

The chain employs TRBV7-2 and TRBJ1-1, with a tentative D call TRBD1 (5 bases). The CDR3 is 13 residues long. V was trimmed by 0 bases and J by 9 bases, leaving 11 bases between them. Germline assignment: CDR1 SGHTA and CDR2 FQGNSA. The CDR3 region is CASSLATVVKAFF. CDR3 nucleotide sequence: TGTGCCAGCAGCTTAGCGACAGTTGTGAAAGCTTTCTTT.

This rearrangement joins TRBV7-9 to TRBJ1-5; 7 nucleotides match TRBD1. V dropped 1 base and J dropped 0; count of bases not matched to a gene: 3. The CDR3 totals 16 residues. The germline V gene encodes CDR1 SEHNR and CDR2 FQNEAQ (reference sequence). The CDR3 protein is CASSLGSGGSNQPQHF. For the CDR3, the DNA is TGTGCCAGCAGCTTAGGCTCAGGGGGTAGCAATCAGCCCCAGCATTTT.

This clone showed up just once. The chain joins TRBV29-1 to TRBJ1-2; D is undetermined. Trimming pared 4 bases from V and 3 bases from J, leaving 15 bases between. Looked up from germline, CDR1 is SQVTM and CDR2 is ANQGSEA. The CDR3 sequence is 14 residues long. This CDR3 reads CSVVLQPYDYGYTF. CDR3 DNA: TGCAGCGTTGTGCTACAGCCCTACGACTATGGCTACACCTTC.

The rearrangement uses TRBV7-3 and TRBJ1-1; D gene uncertain. The CDR3 totals 13 residues. Germline loops: CDR1 SGHTA, CDR2 FQGTGA. The ends were cut back, 6 bases at V and 1 base at J, with 9 bases in the middle. The CDR3 DNA follows: TGTGCCAGCAGGCTAGCGGGGAACACTGAAGCTTTCTTT. Its translation is CASRLAGNTEAFF.

The rearrangement links TRBV5-6 to TRBJ1-5; 11 bases match TRBD1. The CDR3 sequence is 16 residues long. The V and J ends lost 4 bases and 6 bases, in that order; junction bases with no gene match: 9. Germline CDR1 SGHDT, CDR2 YYEEEE. The chain's CDR3 is CASSPGTGGLGQPQHF. The DNA for the CDR3 is TGTGCCAGCAGCCCCGGGACAGGGGGTCTGGGTCAGCCCCAGCATTTT.

The J gene is TRBJ1-3, the V gene TRBV5-1; D is unclear. Germline V gives CDR1 SGHRS, CDR2 YFSETQ. This CDR3 spans 13 amino acids. The V end was cut by 0 bases, the J end by 3 bases, with 4 bases between. CDR3 in DNA: TGCGCCAGCAGCTTGGACAGTGGAAACACCATATATTTT. Amino acid sequence: CASSLDSGNTIYF.

The CDR3: CASSLGAPEAGNTIYF. The CDR3 region has the DNA TGCGCCAGCAGCCTGGGGGCGCCGGAAGCTGGAAACACCATATATTTT. The chain uses TRBV5-1 and TRBJ1-3; D may be TRBD1 (6 bases). This CDR3 has 16 residues. Germline V lookup: CDR1 SGHRS, CDR2 YFSETQ. V lost 4 bases and J lost 2, with 16 bases in between.

The chain employs TRBV6-5 and TRBJ1-2; maybe TRBD1 (5 bases). The CDR3 has 16 amino acids. CDR1 and CDR2 (germline): MNHEY, SVGAGI. Trimming pared 0 bases from V and 7 bases from J, leaving 18 bases between. CDR3 in DNA: TGTGCCAGCAGTTACTCGGGGGGTCGGGGGTCGGGTGGCTACACCTTC. Translation: CASSYSGGRGSGGYTF.

The chain couples TRBV7-8 to TRBJ1-5, with D perhaps matching TRBD1 (6 bases). CDR3 length: 17 amino acids. Germline V CDR1 and CDR2: SGHVS, FQNEAQ. With 5 bases removed from V and 7 bases from J, the gap between germline ends came to 24 bases. The CDR3 DNA sequence: TGTGCCAGCAGCCCTACACGGAAGGCGGGGGACAAGCAGCCCCAGCATTTT. It is translated as CASSPTRKAGDKQPQHF.

The genes are TRBV5-1 and TRBJ2-3; 8 bases line up with TRBD1. This CDR3 spans 14 amino acids. Losses at the gene ends were 3 bases for V and 1 base for J; bases not matched to a gene: 1. CDR1 and CDR2 from the germline V gene are SGHRS and YFSETQ. The DNA of the CDR3 is TGCGCCAGCAGCTCGGGACAGGGCACAGATACGCAGTATTTT. Amino acid sequence: CASSSGQGTDTQYF.

The CDR3 region has the DNA TGTGCCTGGCAACTCAGGGTAAGGAACGAGCAGTACTTC. This translates into CAWQLRVRNEQYF. V gene TRBV30 combines with J gene TRBJ2-7, with D perhaps matching TRBD1 (5 bases). The CDR3 is made up of 13 amino acids. Between the trimmed V and J ends, which lost 5 bases and 5 bases, there was a span of 16 bases. Germline V gene sequence: CDR1 GTSNPN, CDR2 SVGIG (reference sequence).

V and J are TRBV7-8 and TRBJ2-5; the match to TRBD2 covers 11 bases. Germline V gives CDR1 SGHVS, CDR2 FQNEAQ. The CDR3 loop spans 16 amino acids. The trim removed 1 base at V and 4 bases at J, leaving 5 bases unmatched. In DNA, the CDR3 is TGTGCCAGCAGCTTAGGGTCTAGCGGGAGGAGAGAGACCCAGTACTTC. This gives the protein CASSLGSSGRRETQYF.

The rearrangement joins TRBV5-1 to TRBJ1-1, with D uncertain. Trimming took off 6 bases at V and 0 bases at J, with 9 bases between the two ends. This CDR3 comprises 13 residues. CDR1 and CDR2 (germline): SGHRS, YFSETQ. CDR3: CASNREMNTEAFF. The CDR3 region has the DNA TGCGCCAGCAATCGGGAAATGAACACTGAAGCTTTCTTT.

The chain uses TRBV5-5 and TRBJ1-1; D unresolved. V was shortened by 0 bases and J by 1 base, with 7 bases between the two germline ends. This CDR3 region has 14 residues. Germline lookup yields CDR1 SGHKS and CDR2 YYEKEE (reference sequence). The CDR3 loop reads CASSLETANTEAFF. The CDR3 nucleotides are TGTGCCAGCAGCTTGGAAACAGCGAACACTGAAGCTTTCTTT.